The clone carrying this T cell receptor beta chain was counted only a few times. No antigen is known for it. This entry is derived from a study of OX40 agonist ivuxolimab in advanced cancers. Turning to the study itself: Patients assigned to dose escalation were diagnosed with hepatocellular carcinoma, melanoma, renal cell or head and neck cancer.

Samples were taken at baseline and on day 1 of cycles 4 and 7. Findings and caveats of the study: A proportion of nonresponders additionally exhibited low normalized T-cell clonal expansion. Researchers did not establish what antigens the expanded peripheral T cells target.

Per the germline V gene, CDR1 is SGHNT and CDR2 is YYREEE (reference sequence). Trimming shortened V by 3 bases and J by 10 bases, and 17 bases separated the two germline ends. CDR3 length equals 14 residues. Libraries were prepared by immunoSEQ multiplex PCR; TCRdb keeps only in-frame clonotypes and omits some of them. Of about 98,000 clones in the sample, approximately 93% are singletons; the top ten hold around 0.28%. V is TRBV5-4 and J is TRBJ2-1; the D call may be TRBD1 or TRBD2 (5 bases each). The specimen comprised CD4+ or CD8+ T cells sorted from blood, sampled in a trial of the OX40 agonist ivuxolimab. The receptor comes from an adult with an advanced solid tumor such as melanoma, head and neck, liver or kidney cancer. CDR3 sequence (DNA): TGTGCCAGCAGCTCCCCCGGGGCCCTGAAGGAGCAGTTCTTC. This encodes CASSSPGALKEQFF.